Presented here are 24 T cell receptor beta chains from one specimen sequenced in a study of vaccination and CD4 T cells after COVID-19. No antigen is known for these receptors. Once obtained from cultured CD4+ T cells, the DNA was sequenced using the Oncomine TCR Beta short-read assay. TCRdb reprocessed the PCR reads with MiXCR, giving one entry per CDR3 protein. The data hold tens of thousands of distinct CDR3 sequences, with approximately 48% observed a single time. Treatment reported: roughly 11-day PBMC culture with coronavirus spike peptide pools or control peptides (ViraFEST assay). The source material was CD4+ T cells from blood, cultured in vitro, sampled before SARS-CoV-2 vaccination. These receptors came from a human donor who received a COVID-19 vaccine.

The genes are TRBV20-1 and TRBJ2-7; D remains ambiguous. Deletions cut 0 bases from V and 7 bases from J, with 13 bases between. Germline loops: CDR1 DFQATT, CDR2 SNEGSKA (reference sequence). CDR3 length: 13 residues. The CDR3 region has the DNA TGCAGTGCTAGAGATGGGCCAAGGCGAGAGCAGTACTTC. It codes for CSARDGPRREQYF.

The chain combines TRBV5-4 with TRBJ2-1; 13 bases align to TRBD2. V lost 0 bases and J lost 6; bases outside the gene matches: 3. This CDR3 spans 16 amino acids. Germline V CDR1 and CDR2: SGHNT, YYREEE (reference sequence). CDR3 in DNA: TGTGCCAGCAGCTTGGGACTAGCGGGGGGTCTCAATGAGCAGTTCTTC. Its translation is CASSLGLAGGLNEQFF.

The sample holds a few counts of this clonotype. The rearrangement uses TRBV7-9 and TRBJ1-1; 8 bases are a match to TRBD1. CDR3 size: 13 residues. Germline CDR1 SEHNR, CDR2 FQNEAQ (reference sequence). V gave up 1 base and J gave up 11 bases; unmatched junction bases: 6. The CDR3 loop reads CASSLEDRVAAFF. For the CDR3, the DNA is TGTGCCAGCAGCTTAGAGGACAGGGTCGCCGCTTTCTTT.

The genes are TRBV6-5 and TRBJ2-7; 8 positions agree with TRBD1. The CDR3 contains 18 residues. Germline CDR1 is MNHEY and CDR2 is SVGAGI. Trimming cost V 6 bases and J 0 bases; bases outside gene matches: 16. DNA of the CDR3: TGTGCCAGCAGCTACCAAACTATAGGGACAGGTCGCTCCTACGAGCAGTACTTC. Translating it yields CASSYQTIGTGRSYEQYF.

This clonotype is medium-sized (0.01 to 0.1%). The chain uses TRBV6-1 and TRBJ1-3; D not certain. The CDR3 is 14 amino acids. Per the germline V gene, CDR1 is MNHNS and CDR2 is SASEGT. The V and J ends lost 1 base and 4 bases respectively, with 8 bases between them. As DNA, the CDR3 is TGTGCCAGCAGTGAAGTCGCGTCCGGAAACACCATATATTTT. Translation: CASSEVASGNTIYF.

J is TRBJ2-5 and V is TRBV2; 9 bases are a match to TRBD2. The germline gives CDR1 SNHLY, CDR2 FYNNEI. After removal of 4 bases from V and 7 bases from J, the junction contained 10 bases not matched to a gene. The CDR3 runs 15 residues. CDR3 sequence: CASSVFGGGAGTQYF. CDR3 sequence (DNA): TGTGCCAGCAGTGTTTTTGGCGGGGGGGCGGGGACCCAGTACTTC.

The table lists this clonotype with a few counts. The chain uses TRBV20-1 and TRBJ2-7; TRBD2 agrees at 10 bases. CDR3 length: 15 amino acids. CDR1 is DFQATT, CDR2 SNEGSKA, per germline (reference sequence). With V trimmed by 5 bases and J by 5 bases, 12 bases remained unmatched. The CDR3 loop reads CSAGVAGGDVNEQYF. CDR3 sequence (DNA): TGCAGTGCTGGGGTAGCGGGGGGCGACGTGAACGAGCAGTACTTC.

This clonotype was counted a few times. The chain couples TRBV11-3 to TRBJ1-1, with D tentatively TRBD1 (5 bases). CDR1 and CDR2 from the germline V gene are SGHNT and YENEEA. This CDR3 has 18 amino acids. V was clipped by 0 bases and J by 3 bases, with 20 bases between them. CDR3 sequence reads: CASSLDPWQAQGDTEAFF. In DNA, the CDR3 is TGTGCCAGCAGCTTAGATCCTTGGCAGGCCCAAGGGGACACTGAAGCTTTCTTT.

The chain recombines TRBV30 with TRBJ2-3; D possibly matches TRBD1 or TRBD2 (5 bases each). CDR1 is GTSNPN, CDR2 SVGIG, per germline (reference sequence). The CDR3 consists of 14 residues. V lost 4 bases and J 6 bases, leaving 17 bases between the germline ends. The CDR3 sequence is CAWTAGTLLDTQYF. CDR3 coding DNA: TGTGCCTGGACTGCCGGGACCCTCCTGGATACGCAGTATTTT.

The chain combines TRBV20-1 with TRBJ1-1; weak D call: TRBD1 (6 bases). The V gene's germline CDR1 is DFQATT and CDR2 SNEGSKA (reference sequence). The CDR3 is 15 amino acids. V lost 0 bases and J lost 4, with 15 bases in between. CDR3 coding DNA: TGCAGTGCTAGAGATCCGGGCGGGGGCGGCACTGAAGCTTTCTTT. This codes for CSARDPGGGGTEAFF.

The chain links TRBV5-8 to TRBJ1-4; no clear D. V shed 0 bases and J shed 5 bases, with 11 bases lying between them. Germline lookup yields CDR1 SGHTS and CDR2 YDEGEE. The CDR3 extends over 15 amino acids. In DNA, the CDR3 is TGTGCCAGCAGCTTGGAGTCACAGTGGAATGAAAAACTGTTTTTT. The encoded protein is CASSLESQWNEKLFF.

This clonotype has a handful of counts. This chain joins TRBV20-1 and TRBJ2-3; 9 bases fit TRBD1. Trimming took 1 base from V and 3 from J; bases not matched to a gene: 5. There are 15 residues in the CDR3. Per germline, CDR1 DFQATT and CDR2 SNEGSKA (reference sequence). CDR3 in DNA: TGCAGTGCTAGAGTCCCGACAGGGGGTACAGATACGCAGTATTTT. Translation: CSARVPTGGTDTQYF.

The chain joins TRBV18 to TRBJ1-2, with no clear D. The CDR3 loop spans 15 amino acids. CDR1 and CDR2 (germline): KGHSH, LQKENI. V lost 2 bases, J lost 0 bases, and 10 bases lay in between. This chain's CDR3 is CASSPTRDPNYGYTF. The CDR3 DNA sequence: TGTGCCAGCTCACCAACGCGGGATCCTAACTATGGCTACACCTTC.

The V call is TRBV15, the J call TRBJ2-5; TRBD2 matches at 10 bases. The CDR3 is 16 residues long. The germline CDR1 and CDR2 sequences are LNHNV and YYDKDF (reference sequence). Trimming took 3 bases from V and 2 from J; bases not matched to a gene: 6. The CDR3 protein is CATSSPKAGGQETQYF. CDR3 nucleotides: TGTGCCACCAGCAGTCCGAAAGCGGGGGGGCAAGAGACCCAGTACTTC.

V gene TRBV30 combines with J gene TRBJ2-7; 9 nucleotides align to TRBD1. Germline-derived CDR1 and CDR2 are GTSNPN and SVGIG (reference sequence). There are 12 residues in the CDR3. Trimming took 5 bases from V and 1 from J; bases not matched to a gene: 0. This CDR3 is CAWGQGSYEQYF. CDR3 nucleotides: TGTGCCTGGGGACAGGGGTCCTACGAGCAGTACTTC.

The rearrangement links TRBV10-3 to TRBJ2-3; 8 nucleotides agree with TRBD2. Germline V gene data show CDR1 as ENHRY and CDR2 as SYGVKD. This CDR3 spans 20 amino acids. V dropped 0 bases and J dropped 0; count of bases not matched to a gene: 14. The CDR3 DNA reads TGTGCCATCAGTGAGTCGCGTTGGGCGGGGGGCCTCTCTAGCACAGATACGCAGTATTTT. It is translated as CAISESRWAGGLSSTDTQYF.

The chain recombines TRBV20-1 with TRBJ1-4; 8 bases fit TRBD1. This CDR3 has 15 amino acids. Germline trimming cut 0 bases from V and 5 bases from J; bases unmatched to any gene: 5. Germline V gene lookup returns CDR1 DFQATT and CDR2 SNEGSKA (reference sequence). This CDR3 reads CSARESNRGNEKLFF. The CDR3, as DNA: TGCAGTGCTAGAGAGAGTAACAGGGGGAATGAAAAACTGTTTTTT.

The chain couples TRBV6-2 or TRBV6-3 to TRBJ1-5, with a tentative D call TRBD1 (5 bases). CDR1 and CDR2 (germline): MNHEY, SVGEGT. With 2 bases removed from V and 6 bases from J, the gap between germline ends came to 14 bases. The CDR3 has 15 residues. CDR3 sequence (DNA): TGTGCCAGCAGTTACATGCGGGTTGGGGGTCAGCCCCAGCATTTT. This codes for CASSYMRVGGQPQHF.

V gene TRBV20-1 combines with J gene TRBJ2-2, with 9 bases fitting TRBD1. This CDR3 has 14 amino acids. CDR1 and CDR2 from the germline V gene are DFQATT and SNEGSKA (reference sequence). V gave up 3 bases and J gave up 1 base; unmatched junction bases: 0. The CDR3 DNA sequence: TGCAGTGCTAGGGACAGGGGGAACACCGGGGAGCTGTTTTTT. This translates into CSARDRGNTGELFF.

The sample holds a few counts of this clonotype. This chain connects TRBV11-3 to TRBJ1-2; D call uncertain. The germline V and J ends were trimmed by 8 bases and 0 bases, with 13 bases remaining between them. Germline V gene data show CDR1 as SGHNT and CDR2 as YENEEA. The CDR3 sequence is 14 residues long. The CDR3 sequence: CASSGEEANYGYTF. The CDR3 DNA reads TGTGCCAGCTCTGGGGAGGAAGCTAACTATGGCTACACCTTC.

The V call is TRBV6-5, the J call TRBJ2-2; D is undetermined. V was pared by 0 bases and J by 4 bases, with 3 bases between. The germline V gene has CDR1 MNHEY and CDR2 SVGAGI. The CDR3 totals 13 residues. CDR3 sequence (DNA): TGTGCCAGCAGTTACTCGGGCACCGGGGAGCTGTTTTTT. This encodes CASSYSGTGELFF.

J is TRBJ1-2 and V is TRBV30, with D unclear. CDR1 is GTSNPN and CDR2 is SVGIG in the germline V gene (reference sequence). Trimming pared 0 bases from V and 2 bases from J, leaving 1 base between. The CDR3 consists of 11 residues. For the CDR3, the DNA is TGTGCCTGGAGTGTAAACTATGGCTACACCTTC. Amino acids: CAWSVNYGYTF.

The chain employs TRBV12-3 or TRBV12-4 and TRBJ2-1; 12 nucleotides agree with TRBD2. The CDR3 extends over 18 amino acids. V shed 7 bases and J 0 bases; nucleotides not matched to a gene: 10. CDR3 DNA sequence: TGTGCCAGCACCCCTTCGACTAGCGGGGGAAACTCCTACAATGAGCAGTTCTTC. Encoded protein: CASTPSTSGGNSYNEQFF.

The gene calls are TRBV9 and TRBJ1-2; TRBD1 aligns across 8 bases. The trim removed 3 bases at V and 0 bases at J, leaving 7 bases unmatched. The CDR3 runs 16 residues. Germline-derived CDR1 and CDR2 are SGDLS and YYNGEE. The DNA of the CDR3 is TGTGCCAGCAGCGCCCGCAGGGGGCTTCCTAACTATGGCTACACCTTC. Residues: CASSARRGLPNYGYTF.